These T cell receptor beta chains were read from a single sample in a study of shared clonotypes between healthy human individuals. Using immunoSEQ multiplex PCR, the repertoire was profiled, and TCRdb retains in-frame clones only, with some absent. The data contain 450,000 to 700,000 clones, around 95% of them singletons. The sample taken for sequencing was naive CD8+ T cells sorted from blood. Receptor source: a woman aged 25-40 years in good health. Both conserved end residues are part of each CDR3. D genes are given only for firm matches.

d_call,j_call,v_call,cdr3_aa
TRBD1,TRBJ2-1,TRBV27,CASSTGTGGFEQFF
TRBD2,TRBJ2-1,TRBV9,CASSGGPPSRLAHEQFF
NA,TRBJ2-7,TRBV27,CASSLGVAYEQYF
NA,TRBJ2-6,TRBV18,CASSPKGPVHSGANVLTF
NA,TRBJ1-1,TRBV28,CASSYWVGEAFF
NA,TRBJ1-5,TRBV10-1,CASSGTATQPQHF
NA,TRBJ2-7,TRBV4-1,CASSQDQGSGYEQYF
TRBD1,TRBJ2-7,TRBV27,CASSLTGTGTSYEQYF
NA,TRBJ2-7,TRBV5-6,CASRDLPGDSYEQYF
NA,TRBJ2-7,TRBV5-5,CASSLGVGSYEQYF
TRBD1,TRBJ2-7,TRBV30,CAWAPRTGGRDEQYF
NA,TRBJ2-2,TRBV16,CASSRDNGELFF
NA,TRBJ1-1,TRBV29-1,CSVEESRTEAFF
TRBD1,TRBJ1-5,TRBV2,CASSGRGQGSSGNQPQHF
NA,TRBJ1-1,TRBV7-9,CASSLEGWGLEAFF
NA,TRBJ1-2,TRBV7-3,CASSKDLLPSNYGYTF
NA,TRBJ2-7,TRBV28,CASREQGWSYEQYF
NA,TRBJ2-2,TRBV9,CASSAPTGTGELFF
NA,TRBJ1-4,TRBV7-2,CASSLELRDANEKLFF
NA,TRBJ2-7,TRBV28,CASSLSSGYEQYF
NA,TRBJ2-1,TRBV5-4,CASSASSGEQFF
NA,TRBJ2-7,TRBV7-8,CASSLVFPGLEDRSSYEQYF
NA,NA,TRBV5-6,CASSLQGYEQYF
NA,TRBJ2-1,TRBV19,CATIPRWGNEQFF
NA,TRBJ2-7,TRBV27,CASRSGAAYEQYF
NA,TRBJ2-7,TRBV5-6,CASSFTQGDYEQYF
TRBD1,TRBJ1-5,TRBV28,CASSLEGAGDQPQHF
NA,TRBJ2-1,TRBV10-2,CASSEVDPVPYNEQFF
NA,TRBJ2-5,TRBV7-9,CASSLSSGRGRTQYF
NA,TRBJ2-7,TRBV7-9,CASSLSGVDLREQYF
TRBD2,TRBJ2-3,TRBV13,CASSAPSGRASDTQYF
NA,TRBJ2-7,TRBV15,CATSRERRRNEQYF
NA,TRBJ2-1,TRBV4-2,CASSQDGLEQFF
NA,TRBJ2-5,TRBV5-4,CASSPGEETQYF
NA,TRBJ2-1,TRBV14,CASSQHYNEQFF
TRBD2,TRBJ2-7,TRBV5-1,CASSLEVSGRDLSYEQYF
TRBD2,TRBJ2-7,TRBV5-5,CASSFGLAGSYEQYF
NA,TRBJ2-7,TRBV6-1,CASSEGLLTEIAYEQYF
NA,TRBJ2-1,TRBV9,CASSVALESYNEQFF
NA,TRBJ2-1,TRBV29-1,CSADPGTQNEQFF
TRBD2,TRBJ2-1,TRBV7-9,CASSWGLAGGDEQFF
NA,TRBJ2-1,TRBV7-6,CASSLGVDEQFF
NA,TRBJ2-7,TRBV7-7,CASSAGRGYEQYF
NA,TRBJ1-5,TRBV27,CASSLTGTPHDQPQHF
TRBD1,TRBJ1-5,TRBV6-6,CASKGGIQQPQHF
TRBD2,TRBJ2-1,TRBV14,CASNLGLPNEQFF
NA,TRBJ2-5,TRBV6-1,CASSGAGRRVEGETQYF
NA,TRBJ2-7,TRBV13,CASSSGGSYEQYF
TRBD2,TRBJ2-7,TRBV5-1,CASSLGRGREEHEQYF
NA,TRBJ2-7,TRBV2,CASKGGGNHEQYF
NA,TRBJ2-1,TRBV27,CASSFGTVDEQFF
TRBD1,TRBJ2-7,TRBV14,CASSPTGAYHEQYF
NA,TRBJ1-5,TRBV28,CASRPMGNQPQHF
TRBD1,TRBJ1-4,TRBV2,CASSESPRQGPEKLFF